The 29 T cell receptor beta chains below all came from one sample that was sequenced in a study of radiotherapy plus CTLA-4 blockade in lung cancer. Assay: immunoSEQ multiplex PCR; the TCRdb copy retains only in-frame clones and omits some. The data hold over 70,000 clones, with approximately 84% observed a single time. Material: peripheral blood, obtained from a patient treated with radiotherapy plus ipilimumab. The receptors stem from a human donor with non-small cell lung cancer who had a partial response to radiotherapy plus ipilimumab.

This chain joins TRBV28 and TRBJ2-7, with 8 bases fitting TRBD2. Per the germline V gene, CDR1 is MDHEN and CDR2 is SYDVKM. The V and J ends lost 5 bases and 7 bases, in that order; junction bases with no gene match: 16. This CDR3 contains 16 residues. CDR3 region: CASSIRGLEGSGEQYF. In DNA, the CDR3 is TGTGCCAGCAGTATAAGGGGACTAGAGGGATCGGGGGAGCAGTACTTC.

V usage is TRBV18 and J usage is TRBJ2-5; 13 positions agree with TRBD2. CDR3 length: 15 residues. V dropped 3 bases and J dropped 4; count of bases not matched to a gene: 2. Germline V gene data show CDR1 as KGHSH and CDR2 as LQKENI. CDR3 in DNA: TGTGCCAGCTCACCCCGACTAGCGGGAGGAGAGACCCAGTACTTC. The encoded protein is CASSPRLAGGETQYF.

This clone showed up just once. J is TRBJ2-3 and V is TRBV25-1, with 9 bases matching TRBD2. V was clipped by 3 bases and J by 5 bases; unmatched bases: 15. Germline V gives CDR1 MGHDK, CDR2 SYGVNS. This CDR3 is 18 amino acids long. The CDR3 loop reads CASSDRSLAGTKVDTQYF. The CDR3 DNA reads as TGTGCCAGCAGTGATAGAAGTCTAGCGGGAACCAAGGTAGATACGCAGTATTTT.

On this clone: Given the absence of the conserved phenylalanine or tryptophan at the CDR3 end, a read error is likely. The rearrangement joins TRBV5-6 to TRBJ1-2; possible D gene TRBD1, 5 bases. The CDR3 loop spans 14 amino acids. Germline V gives CDR1 SGHDT, CDR2 YYEEEE. The V end lost 3 bases, the J end lost 4 bases, and 13 bases lay between the germline ends. The CDR3 coding sequence is TGTGCCAGCAGCTCCCAGGGTAGAGCCTATGGCTACACCCTC. Translating it yields CASSSQGRAYGYTL.

This chain uses TRBV7-2 with TRBJ2-2; 9 bases map to TRBD2. Trimming took 1 base from V and 4 from J; bases not matched to a gene: 10. CDR1 and CDR2 (germline): SGHTA, FQGNSA. The CDR3 is 18 residues long. The CDR3 coding sequence is TGTGCCAGCAGCTTAGGTCCAGCGGGAGGCTCGGGCACCGGGGAGCTGTTTTTT. This sequence encodes CASSLGPAGGSGTGELFF.

J is TRBJ2-3 and V is TRBV4-3, with 7 bases lining up with TRBD2. V was pared by 0 bases and J by 14 bases, with 8 bases of the junction left unmatched. The CDR3 is 13 amino acids. The germline gives CDR1 LGHNA, CDR2 YSLEER. The DNA of the CDR3 is TGCGCCAGCAGCCAAGATCGGAGGACTAGTGTGTATTTT. This codes for CASSQDRRTSVYF.

V and J are TRBV10-3 and TRBJ2-7; 9 bases align to TRBD1. V shed 7 bases and J 7 bases; nucleotides not matched to a gene: 11. CDR3 length equals 14 residues. CDR1 is ENHRY, CDR2 SYGVKD, per germline. The CDR3 DNA reads TGTGCCATCACCAAGGGGACAGGGATTTGGGAGCAGTACTTC. This gives the protein CAITKGTGIWEQYF.

The chain combines TRBV19 with TRBJ2-3, with 10 bases aligning to TRBD1. Germline values: CDR1 LNHDA, CDR2 SQIVND (reference sequence). The trim removed 10 bases at V and 1 base at J, leaving 5 bases unmatched. This CDR3 has 14 amino acids. The CDR3 DNA sequence: TGTGCCACCCGGGACAGGGGACGCACAGATACGCAGTATTTT. It codes for CATRDRGRTDTQYF.

The chain joins TRBV6-5 to TRBJ2-1; 9 bases fit TRBD1. J lost 7 bases, V lost 2 bases, and 3 bases had no gene match. This CDR3 contains 14 residues. Germline V gene lookup returns CDR1 MNHEY and CDR2 SVGAGI. The CDR3 DNA sequence: TGTGCCAGCAGTTACGGGACAGGGAGGAATGAGCAGTTCTTC. As protein: CASSYGTGRNEQFF.

CDR3 sequence (DNA): TGCGCCAGCAGCCCCCTGACAGGGGGCAATCAGCCCCAGCATTTT. This sequence encodes CASSPLTGGNQPQHF. The chain links TRBV5-1 to TRBJ1-5; TRBD1 matches at 8 bases. CDR1 is SGHRS, CDR2 YFSETQ, per germline. The CDR3 is made up of 15 amino acids. The J segment lost 2 bases and the V segment lost 4 bases, leaving 5 bases of the junction unmatched.

The chain is built from TRBV28 and TRBJ2-5; 7 nucleotides line up with TRBD2. The J call may not be correct, given that the DNA end is closer to TRBJ2-7. This CDR3 has 15 amino acids. The germline CDR1 and CDR2 sequences are MDHEN and SYDVKM. The CDR3 spells CASSSERGTPYEQYF. In DNA, the CDR3 is TGTGCCAGCAGCTCTGAGCGGGGAACCCCTTACGAGCAGTACTTC.

The gene calls are TRBV27 and TRBJ2-5; D might be TRBD2 (5 bases). Germline CDR1 reads MNHEY; CDR2 reads SMNVEV (reference sequence). V dropped 3 bases and J dropped 5 bases, with 19 bases sitting between them. This CDR3 has 16 amino acids. This CDR3 is CASSFRRALPGETQYF. The CDR3 DNA is TGTGCCAGCAGTTTCCGGCGGGCGCTCCCGGGGGAGACCCAGTACTTC.

Notes on this clone: The sample has other DNA sequences that encode this CDR3 too. The J gene is TRBJ2-2, the V gene TRBV9; 8 bases are shared with TRBD2. Germline trimming cut 0 bases from V and 5 bases from J; bases unmatched to any gene: 3. This CDR3 comprises 15 residues. Germline CDR1 is SGDLS and CDR2 is YYNGEE. CDR3 bases: TGTGCCAGCAGCGTAGCGGGAGGGGGAACCGGGGAGCTGTTTTTT. Protein sequence: CASSVAGGGTGELFF.

The chain is built from TRBV11-2 and TRBJ1-5; TRBD1 might be the D (6 bases). The length of the CDR3 is 18 residues. Trimming removed 3 bases at V and 3 bases at J, with 21 bases between. CDR1 SGHAT and CDR2 FQNNGV come from the germline V gene. The CDR3 coding sequence is TGTGCCAGCAGCTTTCCCAGGGGCGGGCCCCCCGACAATCAGCCCCAGCATTTT. Protein sequence: CASSFPRGGPPDNQPQHF.

The chain couples TRBV27 to TRBJ2-1; possibly TRBD2 for D (6 bases). This CDR3 is built from 15 residues. Germline-derived CDR1 and CDR2 are MNHEY and SMNVEV (reference sequence). The V end lost 2 bases, the J end lost 3 bases, and 11 bases lay between the germline ends. The CDR3 nucleotides are TGTGCCAGCAGTTTAACTAGCATAGGCTACAATGAGCAGTTCTTC. Amino acid sequence: CASSLTSIGYNEQFF.

This chain joins TRBV7-6 and TRBJ2-7, with TRBD2 identical over 12 bases. CDR1 and CDR2 from the germline V gene are SGHVS and FNYEAQ. The J segment lost 1 base and the V segment lost 7 bases, leaving 5 bases of the junction unmatched. The CDR3 spans 15 residues. Here the CDR3 DNA reads TGTGCCAGCACCCCAACTAGCGGGAGGTCCTACGAGCAGTACTTC. Encoded protein: CASTPTSGRSYEQYF. Full variable domain (remainder filled in from reference TRBV7-6 and TRBJ2-7): GAGVSQSPRYKVTKRGQDVALRCDPISGHVSLYWYRQALGQGPEFLTYFNYEAQQDKSGLPNDRFSAERPEGSISTLTIQRTEQRDSAMYRCASTPTSGRSYEQYFGPGTRLTVT.

The CDR3 DNA follows: TGTGCCAGCAGCTTAGGGACAGGGCCTCCCACCTACGAGCAGTACTTC. Encoded protein: CASSLGTGPPTYEQYF. V gene TRBV7-9 combines with J gene TRBJ2-7, with 8 bases lining up with TRBD1. CDR1 and CDR2 (germline): SEHNR, FQNEAQ (reference sequence). J gave up 2 bases and V 1 base, and 7 bases lay outside the gene matches. The CDR3 extends over 16 amino acids.

This clone occurred once. This chain links TRBV28 with TRBJ1-5, with D unclear. Germline loops: CDR1 MDHEN, CDR2 SYDVKM. V lost 5 bases to trimming and J lost 5 bases, with 7 bases between them. This CDR3 contains 12 residues. The CDR3 reads CASSILDQPQHF. In nucleotides, the CDR3 is TGTGCCAGCAGTATATTAGATCAGCCCCAGCATTTT. Filled out from reference TRBV28 and TRBJ1-5, the complete variable domain reads DVKVTQSSRYLVKRTGEKVFLECVQDMDHENMFWYRQDPGLGLRLIYFSYDVKMKEKGDIPEGYSVSREKKERFSLILESASTNQTSMYLCASSILDQPQHFGDGTRLSIL.

This clone occurred once. The rearrangement links TRBV5-1 to TRBJ2-1; 11 bases agree with TRBD1. The CDR3 extends over 22 amino acids. From germline, CDR1 is SGHRS and CDR2 YFSETQ. V lost 5 bases and J lost 0; bases outside the gene matches: 22. CDR3 sequence reads: CASSFGQGAQPSGQSSYNEQFF. The CDR3 DNA follows: TGCGCCAGCAGTTTTGGACAGGGGGCGCAGCCTAGCGGGCAGAGCTCCTACAATGAGCAGTTCTTC. The full variable domain, completed using reference TRBV5-1 and TRBJ2-1, is KAGVTQTPRYLIKTRGQQVTLSCSPISGHRSVSWYQQTPGQGLQFLFEYFSETQRNKGNFPGRFSGRQFSNSRSEMNVSTLELGDSALYLCASSFGQGAQPSGQSSYNEQFFGPGTRLTVL.

The chain combines TRBV11-3 with TRBJ1-1; unclear D gene. V was clipped by 2 bases and J by 3 bases, with 7 bases between them. CDR3 size: 13 residues. The germline gives CDR1 SGHNT, CDR2 YENEEA. This CDR3 is CASSLLRDTEAFF. The CDR3 DNA reads as TGTGCCAGCAGCTTACTGCGGGACACTGAAGCTTTCTTT.

In this sample, this clone turned up once. This rearrangement joins TRBV29-1 to TRBJ2-3; 9 nucleotides align to TRBD2. V gave up 7 bases and J gave up 3 bases; unmatched junction bases: 11. The germline V gene encodes CDR1 SQVTM and CDR2 ANQGSEA. The CDR3 consists of 15 residues. The DNA of the CDR3 is TGCAGCGGATCCTCGGCGGGAGGGTGGACAGATACGCAGTATTTT. As protein: CSGSSAGGWTDTQYF.

This sequence joins TRBV4-2 and TRBJ2-1, with 8 bases fitting TRBD2. Germline trimming cut 4 bases from V and 8 bases from J; bases unmatched to any gene: 10. Germline V gene sequence: CDR1 LGHNA, CDR2 YNFKEQ. The CDR3 has 15 amino acids. In DNA form, the CDR3 reads TGTGCCAGCAGCCCGGGACTAGTGATTCGGGATGAGCAGTTCTTC. Translation gives CASSPGLVIRDEQFF.

The chain links TRBV4-1 to TRBJ1-2, with 7 bases identical to TRBD1. The CDR3 extends over 18 amino acids. The V gene's germline CDR1 is MGHRA and CDR2 YSYEKL. The trim removed 0 bases at V and 0 bases at J, leaving 10 bases unmatched. The CDR3 spells CASSQDKGWGQTNYGYTF. The CDR3 nucleotides read TGCGCCAGCAGCCAAGATAAAGGCTGGGGACAGACTAACTATGGCTACACCTTC.

This sequence joins TRBV30 and TRBJ2-5; 15 bases match TRBD2. Germline CDR1 and CDR2: GTSNPN and SVGIG (reference sequence). The V and J ends lost 0 bases and 5 bases, in that order; junction bases with no gene match: 10. The CDR3 length is 18 residues. Here the CDR3 reads CAWSVLRTSGRARETQYF. The DNA for the CDR3 is TGTGCCTGGAGTGTACTCCGGACTAGCGGGAGGGCCCGGGAGACCCAGTACTTC.

The rearrangement joins TRBV4-1 to TRBJ1-1, with 8 bases fitting TRBD1. The V gene's germline CDR1 is MGHRA and CDR2 YSYEKL. The ends lost 5 bases at V and 3 bases at J; junction bases unmatched: 5. This CDR3 has 14 amino acids. CDR3 region: CASSNNRGDTEAFF. The CDR3 DNA sequence: TGCGCCAGCAGCAACAACAGGGGGGACACTGAAGCTTTCTTT.

The J gene is TRBJ1-6, the V gene TRBV2; D ambiguous. This CDR3 contains 15 residues. Germline-derived CDR1 and CDR2 are SNHLY and FYNNEI. V was pared by 8 bases and J by 7 bases, with 18 bases between. The chain's CDR3 is CASCGPWEENSPLHF. CDR3 bases: TGTGCCAGCTGCGGACCCTGGGAGGAGAATTCACCCCTCCACTTT.

The V gene is TRBV9, the J gene TRBJ2-2, with 13 bases identical to TRBD2. Germline V gene sequence: CDR1 SGDLS, CDR2 YYNGEE. With V trimmed by 3 bases and J by 8 bases, 7 bases remained unmatched. The CDR3 runs to 16 residues. CDR3 sequence reads: CASSAPGLAGTGELFF. CDR3 bases: TGTGCCAGCAGCGCACCGGGACTAGCGGGAACTGGGGAGCTGTTTTTT.

This clone was seen only a few times. CDR3 DNA: TGTGCCAGCAGTCGATTATCGGGACAGGGCGGCGAGCAGTACTTC. Protein product: CASSRLSGQGGEQYF. This rearrangement joins TRBV28 to TRBJ2-7, with TRBD1 identical over 9 bases. With 5 bases clipped from V and 6 bases from J, the junction kept 11 bases outside the gene matches. CDR1 and CDR2 from the germline V gene are MDHEN and SYDVKM. CDR3 length: 15 amino acids.

The J gene is TRBJ1-2, the V gene TRBV16, with 7 bases that match TRBD1. Germline lookup yields CDR1 KGHSY and CDR2 FQNENV. The CDR3 has 13 amino acids. The V and J ends lost 8 bases and 10 bases, in that order; junction bases with no gene match: 13. The CDR3 sequence: CASHITGGGVYTF. DNA of the CDR3: TGTGCCAGCCATATCACCGGAGGGGGCGTCTACACCTTC.